A single TCR beta chain is shown here with its context. The V gene lost 0 bases and the J gene lost 5 bases, with 13 bases spanning the gap. From germline, CDR1 is LNHNV and CDR2 YYDKDF (reference sequence). CDR3 size: 15 residues. RNA transcripts were the template for amplifying TCR beta CDR3 regions. The HTBI primer set drove a first-round RT-PCR of the TCR CDR3. TCRdb called the multiplex PCR reads again in MiXCR, with one record for every CDR3 protein. Of 490,000 or so distinct CDR3 sequences detected, approximately 48% appear once; the ten largest clones hold about two fifths. This specimen belongs to a study of T cells in Graves' hyperthyroidism and ophthalmopathy.

The sequence was obtained from an adult woman with Graves' disease, either hyperthyroidism or ophthalmopathy (not recorded which). The rearrangement uses TRBV15 and TRBJ1-1, with D maybe TRBD1 (5 bases). The sample was peripheral blood or thyroid tissue (not recorded which). The CDR3 here is CATSRDRGGGTEAFF. In nucleotides, the CDR3 is TGTGCCACCAGCAGAGATCGCGGGGGAGGAACTGAAGCTTTCTTT. The full variable domain, completed using reference TRBV15 and TRBJ1-1, is DAMVIQNPRYQVTQFGKPVTLSCSQTLNHNVMYWYQQKSSQAPKLLFHYYDKDFNNEADTPDNFQSRRPNTSFCFLDIRSPGLGDTAMYLCATSRDRGGGTEAFFGQGTRLTVV.